The next 13 T cell receptor beta chains were all read from a single sample in a study of glioma-infiltrating T cells (dated by TCRdb to about 2016). Sequencing used an Illumina MiSeq. The iRepertoire nested amplicon-rescue multiplex PCR (arm-PCR) platform was used to amplify TCR alpha and beta CDR3 regions from RNA. TCRdb took the public reads, trimmed them with fastp at Q25, ran MiXCR for clone calling and kept in-frame beta chains. One record per CDR3 amino acid sequence lists the most common genes and DNA. A total of about 410,000 distinct CDR3 sequences appear in this sample, less than 50% of them only once. The ten largest clones represent approximately 12% of the sample. The sequenced material came from glioma tissue, nonneoplastic brain tissue, or PBMCs (not recorded which). The receptors were sampled from a human donor with low-grade glioma or glioblastoma, undergoing nonglioma brain surgery, or in good health (not recorded which).

Points on this clonotype: It may be a read error: a sequence one base away is much more abundant. The gene calls are TRBV28 and TRBJ1-2; unclear D gene. CDR1 is MDHEN and CDR2 is SYDVKM in the germline V gene. The CDR3 has 14 amino acids. This CDR3 is CASSRRGFFYSYTF. CDR3 bases: TGTGCCAGCAGCCGGCGGGGATTTTTCTATAGCTACACCTTC.

This clonotype was seen many times. The J gene is TRBJ2-7, the V gene TRBV6-1, with 8 bases lining up with TRBD2. The CDR3 consists of 13 residues. V lost 8 bases and J lost 1; bases outside the gene matches: 4. Germline V gene data show CDR1 as MNHNS and CDR2 as SASEGT. Here the CDR3 DNA reads TGTGCCAGCGGCGGGGGGAATTCCTACGAGCAGTACTTC. It specifies CASGGGNSYEQYF.

The chain has TRBV4-1 and TRBJ2-5; 7 bases are shared with TRBD1. Germline V gene sequence: CDR1 MGHRA, CDR2 YSYEKL. The V and J ends lost 4 bases and 6 bases, in that order; junction bases with no gene match: 5. The CDR3 runs to 13 residues. The CDR3 DNA is TGCGCCAGCAGCCCCCGACAGGGAAAGACCCAGTACTTC. Residues: CASSPRQGKTQYF.

Comment on this clonotype: A much larger clone differs from this one at a single base, so this may be a read error. The rearrangement links TRBV7-2 to TRBJ2-7; D is possibly TRBD1 (6 bases). Between the trimmed V and J ends, which lost 5 bases and 3 bases, there was a span of 14 bases. Germline-derived CDR1 and CDR2 are SGHTA and FQGNSA. The CDR3 length is 14 residues. The DNA of the CDR3 is TGTGCCAGCAGCCAGGACCAGGGGTTCTACGAGCAGTACTTC. This sequence encodes CASSQDQGFYEQYF. Full variable domain (outside the CDR3, taken from reference TRBV7-2 and TRBJ2-7): GAGVSQSPSNKVTEKGKDVELRCDPISGHTALYWYRQSLGQGLEFLIYFQGNSAPDKSGLPSDRFSAERTGGSVSTLTIQRTQQEDSAVYLCASSQDQGFYEQYFGPGTRLTVT.

This clonotype was seen ten or more times. The genes are TRBV28 and TRBJ2-7; 7 bases fit TRBD2. The V gene's germline CDR1 is MDHEN and CDR2 SYDVKM. V lost 2 bases to trimming and J lost 6 bases; unmatched junction nucleotides: 7. The CDR3 covers 14 residues. The CDR3 DNA reads TGTGCCAGCAGTTTACGGCGCGGGAGAGGCGAGCAGTACTTC. It translates to CASSLRRGRGEQYF.

The chain couples TRBV6-1 to TRBJ2-7; 14 bases fit TRBD2. The CDR3 is made up of 16 amino acids. Germline-derived CDR1 and CDR2 are MNHNS and SASEGT. Trimming at V came to 7 bases and at J to 0 bases, leaving 5 bases not matched to a gene. The CDR3 is CASKGLAGGYSYEQYF. The DNA of the CDR3 is TGTGCCAGCAAAGGACTAGCGGGGGGCTACTCCTACGAGCAGTACTTC.

For this clonotype: The junction and the germline gene differ at one end; a read error may be behind it. The chain uses TRBV7-3 and TRBJ2-3; TRBD2 matches at 11 bases. The CDR3 runs to 15 residues. Germline CDR1 and CDR2: SGHTA and FQGTGA. The CDR3 coding sequence is TGTGCCAGCAGTCGTAGCGGGAGGGTTGCAGATACGAAGTATTTT. It yields the protein CASSRSGRVADTKYF.

The table lists this clonotype with a few counts. The genes are TRBV28 and TRBJ2-7; a weak D match, TRBD1 (5 bases). V gave up 6 bases and J gave up 2 bases, with 11 bases separating them. The CDR3 extends over 13 amino acids. CDR1 and CDR2 (germline): MDHEN, SYDVKM. The CDR3 loop reads CASRDTQAYEQYF. The CDR3 DNA follows: TGTGCCAGCAGGGACACCCAAGCCTACGAGCAGTACTTC.

This clonotype was picked up many times. CDR3 sequence: CASSQGRGTYEQYF. CDR3 DNA sequence: TGTGCCAGCAGCCAAGGACGGGGGACCTACGAGCAGTACTTC. J is TRBJ2-7 and V is TRBV4-2; weak D call: TRBD2 (6 bases). Deletions cut 1 base from V and 2 bases from J, with 9 bases between. The CDR3 is made up of 14 amino acids. Per the germline V gene, CDR1 is LGHNA and CDR2 is YNFKEQ.

This clonotype was seen many times. The chain has TRBV6-1 and TRBJ1-2; 7 bases agree with TRBD1. CDR3 length: 13 residues. Looked up from germline, CDR1 is MNHNS and CDR2 is SASEGT. The ends lost 3 bases at V and 3 bases at J; junction bases unmatched: 1. CDR3 sequence reads: CASSDRGDYGYTF. The CDR3 bases are TGTGCCAGCAGTGACAGGGGGGACTATGGCTACACCTTC.

This clonotype was seen just once. One end of the junction fails to match germline, which may point to a read error. This rearrangement joins TRBV7-9 to TRBJ2-7; tentatively, D is TRBD1 or TRBD2 (5 bases each). CDR3 length: 13 amino acids. Germline loops: CDR1 SEHNR, CDR2 FQNEAQ (reference sequence). The CDR3 loop reads CSSSPTRDHEQYF. CDR3 coding DNA: TGTTCCAGCAGCCCGACCAGGGACCACGAGCAGTACTTC.

Only a few counts were recorded for this clonotype. The chain uses TRBV15 and TRBJ2-1; 13 nucleotides line up with TRBD2. V dropped 2 bases and J dropped 15; count of bases not matched to a gene: 10. Germline loops: CDR1 LNHNV, CDR2 YYDKDF (reference sequence). This CDR3 contains 15 residues. CDR3 DNA: TGTGCCACCAGCAGACTCGGGACTAGCGGGACCCACGTGTTCTTC. Amino acid sequence: CATSRLGTSGTHVFF. Complete variable domain (other parts from reference TRBV15 and TRBJ2-1): DAMVIQNPRYQVTQFGKPVTLSCSQTLNHNVMYWYQQKSSQAPKLLFHYYDKDFNNEADTPDNFQSRRPNTSFCFLDIRSPGLGDTAMYLCATSRLGTSGTHVFFGPGTRLTVL.

In regard to this clonotype: A much larger clonotype is one base distant, so this may be a read error. V and J are TRBV20-1 and TRBJ2-1; 7 positions match TRBD2. The CDR3 has 14 amino acids. Germline V gives CDR1 DFQATT, CDR2 SNEGSKA (reference sequence). Here the CDR3 DNA reads TGCAATGCTAGAGGGTGGGACTACTACAATGAGCAGTTCTTC. Translating it yields CNARGWDYYNEQFF.